This TCR beta chain was recorded in a study of human T cells and chemical hapten exposure. The CDR3 runs to 19 residues. The germline gives CDR1 ENHRY, CDR2 SYGVKD. The junction had 16 bases not matched to a gene; V was cut back by 4 bases and J by 3 bases. In this sample, this clonotype turned up many times. Extraction of total RNA was performed on unfractionated whole blood. Unique molecular identifiers were affixed to discrete cDNA molecules within the library. TCRdb analysed the reads with MiXCR anew, one entry per CDR3 protein. This table has 120,000 or so distinct CDR3 sequences, over 7% appearing once.

V is TRBV10-3 and J is TRBJ2-7; 12 bases are shared with TRBD2. The source material was whole blood. This receptor was identified in a human donor in good health. Some clones in this sample may be carry-over from other donors' samples. The CDR3 DNA reads as TGTGCCATCAGTGTTTCGGGACTAGCGGGCGGTGGGGACTACTACGAGCAGTACTTC. This codes for CAISVSGLAGGGDYYEQYF.